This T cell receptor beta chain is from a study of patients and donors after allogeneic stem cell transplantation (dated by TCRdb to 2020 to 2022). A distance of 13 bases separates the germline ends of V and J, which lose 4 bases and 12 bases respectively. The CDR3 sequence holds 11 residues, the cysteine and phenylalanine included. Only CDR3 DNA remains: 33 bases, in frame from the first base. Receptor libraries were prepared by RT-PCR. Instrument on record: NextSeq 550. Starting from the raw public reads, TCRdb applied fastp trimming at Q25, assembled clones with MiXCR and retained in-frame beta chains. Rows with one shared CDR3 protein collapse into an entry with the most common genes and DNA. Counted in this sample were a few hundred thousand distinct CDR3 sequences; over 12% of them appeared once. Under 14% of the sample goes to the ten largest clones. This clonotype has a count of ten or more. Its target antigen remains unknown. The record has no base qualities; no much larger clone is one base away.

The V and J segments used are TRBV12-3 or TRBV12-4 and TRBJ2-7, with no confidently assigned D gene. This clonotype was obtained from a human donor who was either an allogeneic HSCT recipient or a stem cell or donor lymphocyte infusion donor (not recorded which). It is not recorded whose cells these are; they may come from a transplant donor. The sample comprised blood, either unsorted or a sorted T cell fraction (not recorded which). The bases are TGTGCCAGCAGTTCGACACCGATTCTGTACTTC. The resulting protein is CASSSTPILYF.